The 27 T cell receptor beta chains presented below share a single source sample, sequenced in a study of T-cell reconstitution after alpha-beta-depleted transplantation in children. This sample's TCRbeta library carried unique molecular identifier barcodes. From the PCR reads, TCRdb called clonotypes with MiXCR, one entry per CDR3 protein. The sample carries 90,000 to 100,000 distinct CDR3 sequences, more than 20% recorded once. The sample here was PBMCs, taken before TCRalphabeta/CD19-depleted stem cell transplant. These receptors all stem from a boy aged 2-15 years with acute lymphoblastic leukemia, due to receive a stem cell transplant.

V and J are TRBV10-3 and TRBJ2-1; no firm D call. There are 15 residues in the CDR3. Per germline, CDR1 ENHRY and CDR2 SYGVKD. Between the trimmed V and J ends, which lost 0 bases and 7 bases, there was a span of 13 bases. The CDR3 nucleotides are TGTGCCATCAGTGAGTCAACTAATCGTGGGAATGAGCAGTTCTTC. Its translation is CAISESTNRGNEQFF.

The chain couples TRBV4-1 to TRBJ2-1, with TRBD2 matching over 9 bases. The CDR3 loop spans 19 amino acids. Per the germline V gene, CDR1 is MGHRA and CDR2 is YSYEKL. The J segment lost 0 bases and the V segment lost 1 base, leaving 10 bases of the junction unmatched. The CDR3 loop is CASSQVLAGKFSSYNEQFF. The CDR3 nucleotides are TGCGCCAGCAGCCAAGTTCTAGCGGGAAAGTTTAGCTCCTACAATGAGCAGTTCTTC.

A single count supports this clonotype. V is TRBV5-6 and J is TRBJ1-1; D call uncertain. The length of the CDR3 is 11 residues. Germline CDR1 reads SGHDT; CDR2 reads YYEEEE. Trimming removed 2 bases from V and 9 bases from J, with 8 bases in between. DNA of the CDR3: TGTGCCAGCAGCTTCGAATCGAAAGCTTTCTTT. This sequence encodes CASSFESKAFF.

This clonotype showed up just a few times. This chain uses TRBV6-1 with TRBJ1-5; D is unclear. Germline V gene lookup returns CDR1 MNHNS and CDR2 SASEGT. The CDR3 is made up of 14 amino acids. V was cut by 6 bases and J by 5 bases, with 14 bases left in between. CDR3 sequence: CASRRGRPDQPQHF. The CDR3 nucleotides are TGTGCCAGCAGACGAGGACGGCCCGATCAGCCCCAGCATTTT.

This clonotype was seen more than once but under ten times. V usage is TRBV28 and J usage is TRBJ2-1, with 11 bases identical to TRBD1. The junction had 3 bases not matched to a gene; V was cut back by 6 bases and J by 5 bases. This CDR3 region has 14 residues. CDR1 is MDHEN and CDR2 is SYDVKM in the germline V gene. The DNA for the CDR3 is TGTGCCAGCAGCTCGGGACAGGGGGACAATGAGCAGTTCTTC. Protein sequence: CASSSGQGDNEQFF.

This clonotype was counted at least ten times. This chain joins TRBV20-1 and TRBJ1-6, with D unresolved. This CDR3 region has 13 residues. Germline CDR1 reads DFQATT; CDR2 reads SNEGSKA (reference sequence). Trimming shortened V by 2 bases and J by 7 bases, and 9 bases separated the two germline ends. CDR3 loop: CSARPPGNSPLHF. The CDR3 coding sequence is TGCAGTGCTAGACCGCCGGGGAATTCACCCCTCCACTTT.

The chain joins TRBV20-1 to TRBJ2-2; D possibly corresponds to TRBD2 (6 bases). V lost 5 bases to trimming and J lost 5 bases, with 12 bases between them. The V gene's germline CDR1 is DFQATT and CDR2 SNEGSKA (reference sequence). The CDR3 sequence is 13 residues long. In DNA, the CDR3 is TGCAGTGCTTCGGGAGTTCGGACCGGGGAGCTGTTTTTT. Translating gives CSASGVRTGELFF.

This clonotype showed up just a few times. The chain couples TRBV24-1 to TRBJ2-3, with TRBD1 identical over 8 bases. V lost 7 bases, J lost 1 base, and 6 bases stayed unmatched. Germline CDR1 is KGHDR and CDR2 is SFDVKD. There are 15 residues in the CDR3. The CDR3 DNA follows: TGTGCCACCAGCTTGGGACAGGTTGGCACAGATACGCAGTATTTT. Translation: CATSLGQVGTDTQYF.

This clonotype was seen more than once but under ten times. V is TRBV12-3 or TRBV12-4 and J is TRBJ2-2; D unclear. The CDR3 covers 14 residues. V lost 7 bases and J 2 bases, leaving 11 bases between the germline ends. CDR3 coding DNA: TGTGCCAGCACTCGTTACCCCAACACCGGGGAGCTGTTTTTT. Protein sequence: CASTRYPNTGELFF.

The chain recombines TRBV6-5 with TRBJ1-5; D not resolved. The CDR3 is 12 amino acids. V was pared by 8 bases and J by 6 bases, with 11 bases between. In germline, CDR1 is MNHEY, CDR2 SVGAGI. CDR3 amino acids: CASSGRGQPQHF. CDR3 nucleotide sequence: TGTGCCAGCTCCGGGCGGGGTCAGCCCCAGCATTTT.

The chain employs TRBV2 and TRBJ2-7; no reliable D call. V was shortened by 5 bases and J by 6 bases, with 8 bases between the two germline ends. Germline loops: CDR1 SNHLY, CDR2 FYNNEI. The CDR3 contains 11 residues. For the CDR3, the DNA is TGTGCCAGCAGTAGGTTAGGCGAGCAGTACTTC. This codes for CASSRLGEQYF.

This clonotype was counted ten times or more. J is TRBJ2-2 and V is TRBV15, with D perhaps TRBD1 (6 bases). This CDR3 has 15 residues. Trimming took 0 bases from V and 5 from J, leaving 10 bases between them. Looked up from germline, CDR1 is LNHNV and CDR2 is YYDKDF (reference sequence). The chain's CDR3 is CATSREGAVTGELFF. Here the CDR3 DNA reads TGTGCCACCAGCAGAGAGGGGGCCGTGACCGGGGAGCTGTTTTTT.

The chain recombines TRBV4-1 with TRBJ1-5; D gene unclear. The CDR3 contains 16 residues. The V gene lost 0 bases and the J gene lost 11 bases, with 20 bases spanning the gap. Germline V CDR1 and CDR2: MGHRA, YSYEKL. CDR3 sequence reads: CASSQDPTGPLVAQHF. CDR3 DNA sequence: TGCGCCAGCAGCCAAGATCCCACCGGGCCTCTCGTGGCCCAGCATTTT.

This clonotype appeared a few times. This sequence joins TRBV5-1 and TRBJ2-1, with 8 bases matching TRBD2. The CDR3 spans 17 residues. With V trimmed by 0 bases and J by 1 base, 6 bases remained unmatched. Germline assignment: CDR1 SGHRS and CDR2 YFSETQ. The DNA for the CDR3 is TGCGCCAGCAGCTTGGTTACTAGCGGTGAGTCCTACAATGAGCAGTTCTTC. Translated, it gives CASSLVTSGESYNEQFF.

V usage is TRBV5-1 and J usage is TRBJ1-5; 8 nucleotides line up with TRBD1. CDR1 is SGHRS, CDR2 YFSETQ, per germline. With V trimmed by 3 bases and J by 3 bases, 5 bases remained unmatched. The CDR3 length is 15 residues. The DNA for the CDR3 is TGCGCCAGCAGCTATGGACAGGGCGCCAATCAGCCCCAGCATTTT. It specifies CASSYGQGANQPQHF.

The chain employs TRBV7-9 and TRBJ2-5; unclear D gene. V lost 2 bases, J lost 2 bases, and 6 bases lay in between. Germline CDR1 and CDR2: SEHNR and FQNEAQ (reference sequence). CDR3 length: 13 amino acids. The CDR3 region is CASSLYSQETQYF. The CDR3 DNA reads as TGTGCCAGCAGCTTATACTCGCAAGAGACCCAGTACTTC. The variable domain in full, with the rest retrieved from reference TRBV7-9 and TRBJ2-5, is DTGVSQNPRHKITKRGQNVTFRCDPISEHNRLYWYRQTLGQGPEFLTYFQNEAQLEKSRLLSDRFSAERPKGSFSTLEIQRTEQGDSAMYLCASSLYSQETQYFGPGTRLLVL.

This clonotype showed up just a few times. The V call is TRBV7-2, the J call TRBJ2-1; D is perhaps TRBD2 (6 bases). The V end lost 4 bases, the J end lost 4 bases, and 14 bases lay between the germline ends. CDR1 is SGHTA, CDR2 FQGNSA, per germline. This CDR3 is built from 15 residues. The CDR3 protein is CASSWRGGLYNEQFF. The CDR3 bases are TGTGCCAGCAGCTGGCGCGGAGGGTTATACAATGAGCAGTTCTTC.

This chain joins TRBV28 and TRBJ2-1, with D unresolved. Trimming shortened V by 3 bases and J by 5 bases, and 14 bases separated the two germline ends. This CDR3 spans 15 amino acids. Germline CDR1 reads MDHEN; CDR2 reads SYDVKM. Written as DNA, the CDR3 is TGTGCCAGCAGTTTTACACGGCCGACGAACAATGAGCAGTTCTTC. Amino acids: CASSFTRPTNNEQFF.

The chain uses TRBV7-8 and TRBJ1-1; D is ambiguous. Per germline, CDR1 SGHVS and CDR2 FQNEAQ. CDR3 length: 14 residues. V was clipped by 4 bases and J by 3 bases, with 12 bases between them. CDR3: CASSSIVGDTEAFF. DNA of the CDR3: TGTGCCAGCAGCTCGATCGTCGGGGACACTGAAGCTTTCTTT.

The chain has TRBV29-1 and TRBJ1-2; unclear D gene. Looked up from germline, CDR1 is SQVTM and CDR2 is ANQGSEA. The CDR3 extends over 13 amino acids. V lost 4 bases, J lost 3 bases, and 12 bases lay in between. CDR3 DNA: TGCAGCGTTGGTCATGCGGGAGACTATGGCTACACCTTC. It yields the protein CSVGHAGDYGYTF.

The V gene is TRBV11-2, the J gene TRBJ2-3; D perhaps matches TRBD2 (6 bases). Germline loops: CDR1 SGHAT, CDR2 FQNNGV. The CDR3 covers 13 residues. V was clipped by 6 bases and J by 5 bases, with 12 bases between them. The CDR3 coding sequence is TGTGCCAGCAGAAAACCGGGACTAGATACGCAGTATTTT. Amino acids: CASRKPGLDTQYF.

CDR3 nucleotide sequence: TGTGCCAGCAGCTTAGCGGTAGGAGAGAAGCAGTTCTTC. Encoded protein: CASSLAVGEKQFF. The chain uses TRBV11-3 and TRBJ2-1; D unresolved. With 1 base removed from V and 11 bases from J, the gap between germline ends came to 12 bases. CDR1 is SGHNT, CDR2 YENEEA, per germline. This CDR3 has 13 residues.

This clonotype was seen repeatedly, ten times or more. The chain has TRBV7-9 and TRBJ2-3; TRBD2 aligns across 11 bases. Trimming cost V 5 bases and J 5 bases; bases outside gene matches: 9. The length of the CDR3 is 16 residues. CDR1 and CDR2 (germline): SEHNR, FQNEAQ (reference sequence). DNA for the CDR3: TGTGCCAGCAGCCCCGGGACTAGCGGAGGGAAAGATACGCAGTATTTT. It yields the protein CASSPGTSGGKDTQYF.

This clonotype occurred a few times. This chain connects TRBV6-5 to TRBJ2-6; 12 bases match TRBD1. Looked up from germline, CDR1 is MNHEY and CDR2 is SVGAGI. The CDR3 has 18 residues. Trimming removed 2 bases from V and 2 bases from J; junction bases left unmatched: 4. The CDR3 sequence is CASSYTGQGAAGANVLTF. The DNA of the CDR3 is TGTGCCAGCAGTTACACGGGACAGGGGGCTGCTGGGGCCAACGTCCTGACTTTC.

This clonotype was counted between two and nine times. The chain carries TRBV3-1 and TRBJ2-3; TRBD1 is a possible D gene (5 bases). V was shortened by 7 bases and J by 3 bases, with 17 bases between the two germline ends. This CDR3 region has 15 residues. CDR1 is LGHDT, CDR2 YNNKEL, per germline (reference sequence). This CDR3 is CASKASDRRTDTQYF. CDR3 nucleotides: TGTGCCAGCAAGGCAAGTGACAGAAGGACAGATACGCAGTATTTT.

About this clonotype: One junction end disagrees with the germline gene, perhaps due to a read error. CDR3 coding DNA: TGTGCCAGCAGCTTAGGCAGGAGCTACGAGCAGTACTTC. It translates to CASSLGRSYEQYF. The chain combines TRBV5-1 with TRBJ2-7; D gene uncertain. CDR1 is SGHRS and CDR2 is YFSETQ in the germline V gene. The CDR3 sequence is 13 residues long.

This clonotype has only one observation. V gene TRBV7-9 combines with J gene TRBJ1-4, with no clear D. This CDR3 has 13 amino acids. Germline-derived CDR1 and CDR2 are SEHNR and FQNEAQ (reference sequence). V was trimmed by 5 bases and J by 14 bases, leaving 18 bases between them. DNA of the CDR3: TGTGCCAGCAGCCCTTGGGCGGGCATGGTCCTGTTTTTT. Its protein is CASSPWAGMVLFF.